This T cell receptor beta chain came from a study of T cell clonality in common variable immunodeficiency. Study outcomes and limitations: In common variable immunodeficiency, TCR beta chains reportedly carried fewer deletions and N-nucleotide insertions.

Libraries were prepared by immunoSEQ multiplex PCR; TCRdb keeps only in-frame clonotypes and omits some of them. Sampling found tens of thousands of clones, none seen once. This clone has a count of ten or more. Its target is unknown. The missing CDR3 end, 3 residues past where the read stops, is filled in from the germline J gene. The CDR3 covers 11 residues. Germline V gene data show CDR1 as DFQATT and CDR2 as SNEGSKA (reference sequence). Sample: peripheral blood mononuclear cells. The sequence was collected from a person aged 18-70 years in good health. The rearrangement uses TRBV20-1 and TRBJ1-1; D perhaps matches TRBD1 (6 bases). This CDR3 reads CSARTGTTAFF. The covered CDR3 bases are TGCAGTGCGCGTACCGGGACAACA.